One sample yielded the 23 T cell receptor beta chains listed below, sequenced in a study of PD-1 blockade in classical Hodgkin lymphoma. The repertoire was sequenced with immunoSEQ multiplex PCR; TCRdb's copy has only in-frame clones and lacks some. This table has roughly 97,000 clones, around 80% appearing once. Every patient had relapsed following autologous stem cell transplantation, and cohorts differed in brentuximab vedotin exposure. Sequencing used peripheral blood mononuclear cells (PBMCs), obtained at baseline. The receptors come from a human donor with classical Hodgkin lymphoma.

This sequence joins TRBV4-2 and TRBJ1-2; weak D call: TRBD1 (6 bases). Germline CDR1 LGHNA, CDR2 YNFKEQ. The CDR3 totals 16 residues. V was shortened by 0 bases and J by 8 bases, with 19 bases between the two germline ends. The CDR3 region has the DNA TGTGCCAGCAGCCAAGAACAGGGCTTCACTCTGGGCGGCTACACCTTC. Encoded protein: CASSQEQGFTLGGYTF.

This chain uses TRBV10-3 with TRBJ2-2; 8 nucleotides align to TRBD2. The V and J ends lost 10 bases and 1 base, in that order; junction bases with no gene match: 14. Germline CDR1 reads ENHRY; CDR2 reads SYGVKD. The CDR3 length is 17 residues. The CDR3 bases are TGTGCCACCACTCGAATGGCCCGGGGGGGGAACACCGGGGAGCTGTTTTTT. Its translation: CATTRMARGGNTGELFF.

The chain has TRBV7-9 and TRBJ1-2; no definite D call. Germline loops: CDR1 SEHNR, CDR2 FQNEAQ (reference sequence). The CDR3 runs 12 residues. Trimming pared 4 bases from V and 1 base from J, leaving 4 bases between. The CDR3 coding sequence is TGTGCCAGCAGCTCTAATAACTATGGCTACACCTTC. Encoded protein: CASSSNNYGYTF.

This clone was counted a few times. As DNA, the CDR3 is TGCGCCAGCAGCCTCCGACAGGGGGCGAGTTACGAGCAGTACTTC. As protein: CASSLRQGASYEQYF. The chain joins TRBV5-1 to TRBJ2-7, with 10 bases that match TRBD1. J lost 4 bases, V lost 4 bases, and 8 bases had no gene match. CDR1 and CDR2 (germline): SGHRS, YFSETQ. The CDR3 length is 15 residues.

The CDR3 loop reads CATSRPGQGLFEQYF. Written as DNA, the CDR3 is TGTGCCACCAGCAGGCCGGGACAGGGCCTTTTTGAGCAGTACTTC. The chain carries TRBV15 and TRBJ2-7; 9 bases agree with TRBD1. Trimming cost V 3 bases and J 7 bases; bases outside gene matches: 10. This CDR3 region has 15 residues. Germline CDR1 reads LNHNV; CDR2 reads YYDKDF (reference sequence).

In its sample, this clone is medium-sized. The chain carries TRBV7-9 and TRBJ2-2, with 7 bases identical to TRBD1. Looked up from germline, CDR1 is SEHNR and CDR2 is FQNEAQ (reference sequence). V gave up 5 bases and J gave up 1 base; unmatched junction bases: 7. CDR3 length: 16 amino acids. CDR3 region: CASSELGQKNTGELFF. CDR3 coding DNA: TGTGCCAGCAGCGAACTGGGACAGAAGAACACCGGGGAGCTGTTTTTT.

The chain couples TRBV7-3 to TRBJ2-2; 7 bases match TRBD2. CDR1 and CDR2 (germline): SGHTA, FQGTGA. J was trimmed by 6 bases and V by 5 bases; bases with no gene match: 9. This CDR3 has 15 amino acids. The CDR3 DNA is TGTGCCAGCAGCCCGGGACTACGAGGTGCCGGGGAGCTGTTTTTT. It codes for CASSPGLRGAGELFF.

This chain joins TRBV19 and TRBJ2-7; D perhaps matches TRBD2 (6 bases). Germline V gene sequence: CDR1 LNHDA, CDR2 SQIVND (reference sequence). Trimming took off 0 bases at V and 6 bases at J, with 9 bases between the two ends. The CDR3 runs 13 residues. Here the CDR3 DNA reads TGTGCCAGTAGTATAGATCCGGAGGGCGAGCAGTACTTC. Protein product: CASSIDPEGEQYF. Complete variable domain (other parts from reference TRBV19 and TRBJ2-7): DGGITQSPKYLFRKEGQNVTLSCEQNLNHDAMYWYRQDPGQGLRLIYYSQIVNDFQKGDIAEGYSVSREKKESFPLTVTSAQKNPTAFYLCASSIDPEGEQYFGPGTRLTVT.

V is TRBV13 and J is TRBJ2-5, with 7 bases fitting TRBD2. TRBJ2-7 matches the DNA end more closely, so the J call is doubtful. The CDR3 covers 14 residues. CDR1 and CDR2 from the germline V gene are PRHDT and FYEKMQ (reference sequence). CDR3 region: CASSFVGGPYEQYF. For the CDR3, the DNA is TGTGCCAGCAGCTTCGTGGGAGGGCCTTACGAGCAGTACTTC.

The V call is TRBV6-1, the J call TRBJ2-7; D unresolved. Germline V lookup: CDR1 MNHNS, CDR2 SASEGT. The germline V and J ends were trimmed by 3 bases and 2 bases, with 11 bases remaining between them. The CDR3 has 14 amino acids. Here the CDR3 reads CASSDWPIPYEQYF. The CDR3 region has the DNA TGTGCCAGCAGTGATTGGCCGATTCCCTACGAGCAGTACTTC.

This chain's CDR3 is CASSLNRVLNTEAFF. CDR3 DNA: TGTGCCAGCAGCTTGAACAGGGTTTTGAACACTGAAGCTTTCTTT. V is TRBV5-4 and J is TRBJ1-1, with D perhaps matching TRBD1 (6 bases). Germline V gives CDR1 SGHNT, CDR2 YYREEE (reference sequence). The CDR3 has 15 amino acids. V lost 1 base to trimming and J lost 0 bases, with 10 bases between them.

This chain uses TRBV19 with TRBJ2-7; possible D gene TRBD1, 5 bases. Per the germline V gene, CDR1 is LNHDA and CDR2 is SQIVND (reference sequence). This CDR3 has 15 amino acids. The ends were cut back, 3 bases at V and 7 bases at J, with 19 bases in the middle. The CDR3 loop reads CASSIGAGPQDEQYF. As DNA, the CDR3 is TGTGCCAGTAGTATTGGGGCAGGGCCCCAAGATGAGCAGTACTTC.

The CDR3 spells CASSQVGGRGVPEAFF. CDR3 bases: TGCGCCAGCAGCCAAGTTGGAGGTCGGGGGGTGCCTGAAGCTTTCTTT. The chain recombines TRBV4-1 with TRBJ1-1, with D possibly being TRBD1 (5 bases). The CDR3 is made up of 16 amino acids. Trimming took off 1 base at V and 6 bases at J, with 18 bases between the two ends. The germline gives CDR1 MGHRA, CDR2 YSYEKL.

The rearrangement uses TRBV6-1 and TRBJ2-1; 8 bases agree with TRBD2. Germline CDR1 and CDR2: MNHNS and SASEGT. The CDR3 contains 16 residues. V was clipped by 0 bases and J by 4 bases; unmatched bases: 5. The CDR3 spells CASSEAAGGGYNEQFF. In DNA, the CDR3 is TGTGCCAGCAGTGAAGCGGCGGGAGGCGGGTACAATGAGCAGTTCTTC.

The CDR3 coding sequence is TGTGCCAGCAGCTTAGGGGCGCGGGCACACCAAGAGACCCAGTACTTC. Residues: CASSLGARAHQETQYF. The rearrangement joins TRBV7-2 to TRBJ2-5; D may be TRBD2 (5 bases). The CDR3 is 16 residues long. In germline, CDR1 is SGHTA, CDR2 FQGNSA. Trimming removed 1 base at V and 0 bases at J, with 12 bases between.

The rearrangement joins TRBV13 to TRBJ2-3; no reliable D call. Trimming took 3 bases from V and 3 from J, leaving 10 bases between them. Germline V CDR1 and CDR2: PRHDT, FYEKMQ (reference sequence). The CDR3 has 14 residues. DNA for the CDR3: TGTGCCAGCAGCTTGCGCCTAGGTACAGATACGCAGTATTTT. Amino acid sequence: CASSLRLGTDTQYF.

The CDR3 DNA sequence: TGTGCCAGCCAACAGGGGCCGGGATATGGCTACACCTTC. Amino acid sequence: CASQQGPGYGYTF. The V and J genes are TRBV19 and TRBJ1-2; 7 bases map to TRBD1. V lost 9 bases, J lost 5 bases, and 9 bases stayed unmatched. The germline V gene encodes CDR1 LNHDA and CDR2 SQIVND (reference sequence). This CDR3 spans 13 amino acids. The full variable domain, completed using reference TRBV19 and TRBJ1-2, is DGGITQSPKYLFRKEGQNVTLSCEQNLNHDAMYWYRQDPGQGLRLIYYSQIVNDFQKGDIAEGYSVSREKKESFPLTVTSAQKNPTAFYLCASQQGPGYGYTFGSGTRLTVV.

The chain is built from TRBV4-1 and TRBJ2-3, with 10 bases fitting TRBD2. CDR3 length equals 17 residues. The V gene's germline CDR1 is MGHRA and CDR2 YSYEKL. V was clipped by 5 bases and J by 4 bases; unmatched bases: 12. The chain's CDR3 is CASSKGASGSLADTQYF. CDR3 sequence (DNA): TGCGCCAGCAGCAAGGGGGCTAGCGGGAGTTTGGCAGATACGCAGTATTTT.

This clone was recorded only once. The rearrangement uses TRBV10-3 and TRBJ2-1, with TRBD1 as a possible D gene (6 bases). V dropped 6 bases and J dropped 4 bases, with 13 bases sitting between them. The CDR3 consists of 14 residues. The germline CDR1 and CDR2 sequences are ENHRY and SYGVKD. The CDR3 DNA sequence: TGTGCCATCAGGGCCGGGACACAATACAATGAGCAGTTCTTC. This translates into CAIRAGTQYNEQFF.

In its sample, this clone was seen once. This rearrangement joins TRBV10-3 to TRBJ1-2; D might be TRBD1 (5 bases). CDR1 and CDR2 from the germline V gene are ENHRY and SYGVKD. V lost 7 bases and J 2 bases, leaving 11 bases between the germline ends. CDR3 size: 13 residues. CDR3 DNA sequence: TGTGCCATCATGGGGGGTTCCAACTATGGCTACACCTTC. Encoded protein: CAIMGGSNYGYTF.

The rearrangement uses TRBV6-5 and TRBJ2-7; no clear D. Between the trimmed V and J ends, which lost 11 bases and 4 bases, there was a span of 12 bases. Germline V CDR1 and CDR2: MNHEY, SVGAGI. This CDR3 contains 11 residues. CDR3 in DNA: TGTGCCGCCGAAGACGGTTACGAGCAGTACTTC. Amino acids: CAAEDGYEQYF.

The chain employs TRBV9 and TRBJ2-7, with D hard to call. The CDR3 is made up of 11 amino acids. V was trimmed by 0 bases and J by 6 bases, leaving 4 bases between them. The V gene's germline CDR1 is SGDLS and CDR2 YYNGEE. As DNA, the CDR3 is TGTGCCAGCAGCGTAGGTGGCGAGCAGTACTTC. Its protein is CASSVGGEQYF.

V usage is TRBV18 and J usage is TRBJ2-5; D might be TRBD2 (6 bases). V was pared by 6 bases and J by 2 bases, with 13 bases between. This CDR3 has 14 amino acids. Germline V CDR1 and CDR2: KGHSH, LQKENI. The CDR3 DNA sequence: TGTGCCAGCTCGCCGGGACTGGTACAAGAGACCCAGTACTTC. Encoded protein: CASSPGLVQETQYF.